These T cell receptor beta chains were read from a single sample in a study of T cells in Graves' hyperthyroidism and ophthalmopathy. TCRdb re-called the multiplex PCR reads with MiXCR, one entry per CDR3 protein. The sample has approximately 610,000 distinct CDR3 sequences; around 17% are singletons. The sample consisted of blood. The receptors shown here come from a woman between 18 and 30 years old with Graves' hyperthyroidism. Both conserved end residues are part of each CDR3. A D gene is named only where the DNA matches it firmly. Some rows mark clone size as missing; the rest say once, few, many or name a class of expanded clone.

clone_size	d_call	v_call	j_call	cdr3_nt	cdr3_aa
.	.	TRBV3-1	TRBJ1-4	TGTGCCAGCAGCCGGGACACCCCTATGGGGCTACATGAAAAACTGTTTTTT	CASSRDTPMGLHEKLFF
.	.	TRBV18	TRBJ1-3	TGTGCCAGCTCACCTTCCCCTCGTTTTGGAAACACCATATATTTT	CASSPSPRFGNTIYF
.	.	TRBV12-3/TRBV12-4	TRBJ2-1	TGTGCCAGCAGCGGGCTCCGGCAGTTCTTC	CASSGLRQFF
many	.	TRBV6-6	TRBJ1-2	TGTGCCAGCAGTTACTCCCAACAGGGTATCTATGGCTACACCTTC	CASSYSQQGIYGYTF
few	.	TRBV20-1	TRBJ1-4	TGCAGTGCTAGAGATCGGGAAGGGCCCTCAACTAATGAAAAACTGTTTTTT	CSARDREGPSTNEKLFF
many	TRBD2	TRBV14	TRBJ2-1	TGTGCCAGCAGCCCCCGAGTCCTAGCGGCTCACAATGAGCAGTTCTTC	CASSPRVLAAHNEQFF
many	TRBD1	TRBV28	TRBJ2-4	TGTGCCAGCAGTATACCGGACAGGGAAAAAAACATTCAGTACTTC	CASSIPDREKNIQYF
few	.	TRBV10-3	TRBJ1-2	TGTGCCATCAGAGGAGCTTATGGCTACACCTTC	CAIRGAYGYTF
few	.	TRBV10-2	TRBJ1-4	TGCGCCAGCAGTGAACTGGGAGCCAGGGAAAAACTGTTTTTT	CASSELGAREKLFF
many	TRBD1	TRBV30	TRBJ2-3	TGTGCCTGGAGTGCACTCACACGGACAGGGGGTGTGGATACGCAGTATTTT	CAWSALTRTGGVDTQYF
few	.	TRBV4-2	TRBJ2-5	TGTGCCAGCAGCCAAGAGCTAAATGGGGAGACCCAGTACTTC	CASSQELNGETQYF